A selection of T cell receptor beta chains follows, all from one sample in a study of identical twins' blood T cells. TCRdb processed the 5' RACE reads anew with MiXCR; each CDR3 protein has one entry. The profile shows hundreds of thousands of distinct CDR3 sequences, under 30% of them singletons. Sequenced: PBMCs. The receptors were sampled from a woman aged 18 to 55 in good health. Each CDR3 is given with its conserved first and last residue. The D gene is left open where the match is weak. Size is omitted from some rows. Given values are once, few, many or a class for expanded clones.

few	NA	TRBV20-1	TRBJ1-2	TGCAGTGTGGGGGGACATAGAACCTATGGCTACACCTTC	CSVGGHRTYGYTF
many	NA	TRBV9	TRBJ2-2	TGTGCCAGCAGTGGGTCTGAGCTGGGGGAGCTGTTTTTT	CASSGSELGELFF
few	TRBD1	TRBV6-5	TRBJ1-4	TGTGCCAGCAGTAGGGACAGTTTCGGAGAAAAACTGTTTTTT	CASSRDSFGEKLFF
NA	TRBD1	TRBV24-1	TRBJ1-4	TGTGCCACCAGTGGAAGACAGGGAGAATGGCGCAAACTGTTTTTT	CATSGRQGEWRKLFF
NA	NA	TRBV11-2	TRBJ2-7	TGTGCCAGCAGCTTCGTGGAGGTCTACGAGCAGTACTTC	CASSFVEVYEQYF
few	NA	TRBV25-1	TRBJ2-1	TGTGCCAGCAGTGGTAAGGGCTGGAATAATGAGCAGTTCTTC	CASSGKGWNNEQFF
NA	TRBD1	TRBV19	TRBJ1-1	TGTGCCAGTAGTATAGCCCCAGGGACAGGGAGCACTGAAGCTTTCTTT	CASSIAPGTGSTEAFF
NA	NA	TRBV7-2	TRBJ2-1	TGTGCCAGCAGCCGCATTCGTCTGGACTCCATATTC	CASSRIRLDSIF
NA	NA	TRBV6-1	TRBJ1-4	TGTGCCAGCAGTGACCGATTGCGCTCCAATAATGAAAAACTGTTTTTT	CASSDRLRSNNEKLFF
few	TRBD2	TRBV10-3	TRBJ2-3	TGTGCCATCAGCGTTGCGGGAGACGCAGATACGCAGTATTTT	CAISVAGDADTQYF
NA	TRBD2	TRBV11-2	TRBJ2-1	TGTGCCAGCAGCTCCAGCGGGAGGCTAAAGCATGAGCAGTTCTTC	CASSSSGRLKHEQFF
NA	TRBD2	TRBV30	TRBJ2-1	TGTGCCTGGATGCGCGGGAGCTACACCCGCAATGAGCAGTTCTTC	CAWMRGSYTRNEQFF
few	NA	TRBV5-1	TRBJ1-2	TGCGCCAGCAGCGGCGAGTATGGCTACACCTTC	CASSGEYGYTF
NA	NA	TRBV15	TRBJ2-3	TGTGCCACCAGCAGAGATTCCCAAACAGATACGCAGTATTTT	CATSRDSQTDTQYF
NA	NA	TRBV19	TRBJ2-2	TGTGCCAGTACCCGCCTAGCAGGGACCGGGGAGCTGTTTTTT	CASTRLAGTGELFF
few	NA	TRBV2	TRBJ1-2	TGTGCCAGCAGCGCAACTTACGGGGGACTTGGCTACACCTTC	CASSATYGGLGYTF
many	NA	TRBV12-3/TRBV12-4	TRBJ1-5	TGTGCCAGCAGTGGGGGATTGGGGCAGCCCCAGCATTTT	CASSGGLGQPQHF
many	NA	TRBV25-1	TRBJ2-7	TGTGCCAGCCTCAATTCCAACGACTACGAGCAGTACTTC	CASLNSNDYEQYF
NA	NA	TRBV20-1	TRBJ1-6	TGCAGTGCTAGAGACCTGAATGATTCACCCCTCCACTTT	CSARDLNDSPLHF
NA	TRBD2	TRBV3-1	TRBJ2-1	TGTGCCAGCAGCCAGGGGACTAGCGGGGGGGTATATGAGCAGTTCTTC	CASSQGTSGGVYEQFF
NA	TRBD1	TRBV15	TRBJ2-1	TGTGCCACAATGCAGATTAGGGGGCACAATGAGCAATTCTTC	CATMQIRGHNEQFF
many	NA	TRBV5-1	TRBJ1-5	TGCGCCAGCAGCGCTGAGGGAGATCAGCCCCAGCATTTT	CASSAEGDQPQHF
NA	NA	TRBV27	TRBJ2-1	TGTGCCAGCAGTTTGGTGGGGGTCCTCTCCTACAATGAGCAGTTCTTC	CASSLVGVLSYNEQFF
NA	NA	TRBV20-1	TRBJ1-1	TGCAGTGCCCTGGGCCACACTGAAGCTTTCTTT	CSALGHTEAFF
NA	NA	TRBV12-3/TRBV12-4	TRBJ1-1	TGTGCCAGCAGTCCGATGGGTGGGAGGAGCACTGAAGCTTTCTTT	CASSPMGGRSTEAFF
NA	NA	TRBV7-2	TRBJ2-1	TGTGCCAGCAGCCTACCCTACCGCAGCGGCAGCTCCTACAATGAGCAGTTCTTC	CASSLPYRSGSSYNEQFF
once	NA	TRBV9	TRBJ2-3	TGTGCCAGCAGCGTAGTCGACTCTCCCTCGCAGTATTTT	CASSVVDSPSQYF
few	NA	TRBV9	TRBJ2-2	TGTGCCAGCAGCACCTTATCGAGCTACACCGGGGAGCTGTTTTTT	CASSTLSSYTGELFF